This entry lists 9 T cell receptor beta chains sequenced from one sample in a study of cytomegalovirus exposure and HLA in healthy donors. It was with 60 Vbeta and 13 Jbeta primers that the PCR ran. Sequencing used immunoSEQ multiplex PCR; TCRdb keeps in-frame clones, though not all of them. Its listing shows about 46,000 clones. The sequenced sample consisted of PBMCs. Receptors originate from a middle-aged woman in good health and CMV-seronegative.

The chain is built from TRBV28 and TRBJ1-2; weak D call: TRBD1 (6 bases). The germline V gene encodes CDR1 MDHEN and CDR2 SYDVKM. The CDR3 is 13 residues long. V gave up 8 bases and J gave up 3 bases, with 13 bases separating them. CDR3 nucleotide sequence: TGTGCCAGCCTGCCATGGACAGACTATGGCTACACCTTC. This translates into CASLPWTDYGYTF.

The rearrangement links TRBV7-3 to TRBJ1-1; 10 bases are shared with TRBD1. The CDR3 contains 15 residues. The V segment lost 3 bases and the J segment 3 bases; nucleotides outside the gene matches: 4. Germline loops: CDR1 SGHTA, CDR2 FQGTGA. CDR3 sequence: CASSLDRGGDTEAFF. The CDR3 DNA is TGTGCCAGCAGCTTGGACAGGGGGGGAGACACTGAAGCTTTCTTT. Looking up the rest from reference TRBV7-3 and TRBJ1-1 gives the full variable domain: GAGVSQTPSNKVTEKGKYVELRCDPISGHTALYWYRQSLGQGPEFLIYFQGTGAADDSGLPNDRFFAVRPEGSVSTLKIQRTERGDSAVYLCASSLDRGGDTEAFFGQGTRLTVV.

V gene TRBV29-1 combines with J gene TRBJ1-2; 8 bases align to TRBD1. This CDR3 is built from 12 residues. Germline loops: CDR1 SQVTM, CDR2 ANQGSEA. Unmatched junction bases numbered 3, after V lost 1 base and J lost 8 bases. In nucleotides, the CDR3 is TGCAGCGTTGAAGGGACAGGGTTAGGCTACACCTTC. It codes for CSVEGTGLGYTF.

This rearrangement joins TRBV7-9 to TRBJ2-1, with 10 nucleotides matching TRBD2. V trimming: 1 base; J trimming: 7 bases; junction bases outside the gene matches: 10. CDR3 length: 17 amino acids. CDR1 SEHNR and CDR2 FQNEAQ come from the germline V gene (reference sequence). CDR3 sequence: CASSLGGAGGPRNEQFF. The CDR3 DNA is TGTGCCAGCAGCTTAGGGGGAGCGGGAGGGCCGAGGAATGAGCAGTTCTTC.

This sequence joins TRBV19 and TRBJ2-5; TRBD1 might be the D (6 bases). V was clipped by 6 bases and J by 4 bases, with 21 bases between them. The CDR3 loop spans 16 amino acids. The germline V gene encodes CDR1 LNHDA and CDR2 SQIVND (reference sequence). CDR3 coding DNA: TGTGCCAGTAGCTCCTTAACAGGGCAATACATAGAGACCCAGTACTTC. Translation gives CASSSLTGQYIETQYF. Full variable domain (remainder filled in from reference TRBV19 and TRBJ2-5): DGGITQSPKYLFRKEGQNVTLSCEQNLNHDAMYWYRQDPGQGLRLIYYSQIVNDFQKGDIAEGYSVSREKKESFPLTVTSAQKNPTAFYLCASSSLTGQYIETQYFGPGTRLLVL.

This chain uses TRBV18 with TRBJ2-7, with 7 bases lining up with TRBD1. The CDR3 sequence is 14 residues long. V lost 8 bases and J lost 3; bases outside the gene matches: 10. The germline CDR1 and CDR2 sequences are KGHSH and LQKENI. The CDR3 reads CASHHGQGDYEQYF. The CDR3, as DNA: TGTGCCAGCCACCACGGGCAGGGGGACTACGAGCAGTACTTC. The complete variable domain, with remaining parts taken from reference TRBV18 and TRBJ2-7, reads NAGVMQNPRHLVRRRGQEARLRCSPMKGHSHVYWYRQLPEEGLKFMVYLQKENIIDESGMPKERFSAEFPKEGPSILRIQQVVRGDSAAYFCASHHGQGDYEQYFGPGTRLTVT.

The chain is built from TRBV7-9 and TRBJ2-7; 11 bases fit TRBD2. The CDR3 loop spans 14 amino acids. Germline V gene data show CDR1 as SEHNR and CDR2 as FQNEAQ (reference sequence). J gave up 2 bases and V 3 bases, and 0 bases lay outside the gene matches. Here the CDR3 DNA reads TGTGCCAGCAGCTTTAGCGGGAGGGCCTACGAGCAGTACTTC. This sequence encodes CASSFSGRAYEQYF.

The chain carries TRBV5-1 and TRBJ2-7, with TRBD2 matching over 7 bases. The CDR3 has 16 residues. The ends lost 1 base at V and 0 bases at J; junction bases unmatched: 7. CDR1 is SGHRS and CDR2 is YFSETQ in the germline V gene. CDR3 nucleotide sequence: TGCGCCAGCAGCTTGCCGGGGGGAGGGATCTCCTACGAGCAGTACTTC. It translates to CASSLPGGGISYEQYF.

This rearrangement joins TRBV9 to TRBJ1-1; tentatively, D is TRBD1 (5 bases). The V end lost 4 bases, the J end lost 2 bases, and 12 bases lay between the germline ends. Germline values: CDR1 SGDLS, CDR2 YYNGEE. This CDR3 region has 14 residues. CDR3 region: CASSPRGRNTEAFF. The CDR3 DNA reads as TGTGCCAGCAGCCCCCGGGGGAGAAACACTGAAGCTTTCTTT.